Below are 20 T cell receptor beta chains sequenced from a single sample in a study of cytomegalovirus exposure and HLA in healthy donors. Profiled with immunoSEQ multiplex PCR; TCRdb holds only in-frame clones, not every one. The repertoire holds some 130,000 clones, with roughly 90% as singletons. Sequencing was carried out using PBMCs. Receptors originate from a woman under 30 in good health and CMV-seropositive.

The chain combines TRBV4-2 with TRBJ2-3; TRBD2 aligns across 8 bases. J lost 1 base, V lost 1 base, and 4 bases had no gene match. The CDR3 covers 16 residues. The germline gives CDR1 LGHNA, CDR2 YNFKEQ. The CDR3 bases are TGTGCCAGCAGCCAAGCAAGCGGGAGTGGCACAGATACGCAGTATTTT. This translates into CASSQASGSGTDTQYF.

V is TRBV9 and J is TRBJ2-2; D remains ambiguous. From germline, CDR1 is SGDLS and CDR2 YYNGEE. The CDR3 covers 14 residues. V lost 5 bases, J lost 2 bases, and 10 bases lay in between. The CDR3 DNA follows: TGTGCCAGCAGGTCAAACACAAACACCGGGGAGCTGTTTTTT. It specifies CASRSNTNTGELFF. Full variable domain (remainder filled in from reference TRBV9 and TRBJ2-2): DSGVTQTPKHLITATGQRVTLRCSPRSGDLSVYWYQQSLDQGLQFLIQYYNGEERAKGNILERFSAQQFPDLHSELNLSSLELGDSALYFCASRSNTNTGELFFGEGSRLTVL.

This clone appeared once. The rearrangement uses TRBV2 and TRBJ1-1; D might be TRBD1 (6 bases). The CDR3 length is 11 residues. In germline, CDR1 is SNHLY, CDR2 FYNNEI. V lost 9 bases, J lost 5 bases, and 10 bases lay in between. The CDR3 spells CASSQGTEAFF. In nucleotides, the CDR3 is TGTGCCAGTTCTCAGGGGACTGAAGCTTTCTTT.

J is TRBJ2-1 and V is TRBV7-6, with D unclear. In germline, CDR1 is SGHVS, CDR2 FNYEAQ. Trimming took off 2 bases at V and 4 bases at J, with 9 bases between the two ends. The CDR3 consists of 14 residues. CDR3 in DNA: TGTGCCAGCAGCTTACAACAGAATTACAATGAGCAGTTCTTC. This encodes CASSLQQNYNEQFF.

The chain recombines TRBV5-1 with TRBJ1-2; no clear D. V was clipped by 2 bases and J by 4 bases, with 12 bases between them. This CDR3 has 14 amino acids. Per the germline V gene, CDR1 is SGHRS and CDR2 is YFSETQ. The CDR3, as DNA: TGCGCCAGCAGCTTTCAACCCGAGGGCTATGGCTACACCTTC. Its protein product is CASSFQPEGYGYTF.

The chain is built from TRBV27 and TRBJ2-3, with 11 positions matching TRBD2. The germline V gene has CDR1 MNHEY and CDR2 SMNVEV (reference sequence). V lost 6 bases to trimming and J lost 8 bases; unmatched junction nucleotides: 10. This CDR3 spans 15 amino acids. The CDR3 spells CASRTLAGEVGTQYF. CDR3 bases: TGTGCCAGCAGAACACTAGCGGGAGAAGTGGGTACGCAGTATTTT.

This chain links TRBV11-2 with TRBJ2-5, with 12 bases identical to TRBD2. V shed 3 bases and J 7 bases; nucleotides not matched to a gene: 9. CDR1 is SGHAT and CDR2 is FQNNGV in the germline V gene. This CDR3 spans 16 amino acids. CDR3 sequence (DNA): TGTGCCAGCAGCTTCGCACTAGCGGGGGGTAATGGGACCCAGTACTTC. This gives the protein CASSFALAGGNGTQYF.

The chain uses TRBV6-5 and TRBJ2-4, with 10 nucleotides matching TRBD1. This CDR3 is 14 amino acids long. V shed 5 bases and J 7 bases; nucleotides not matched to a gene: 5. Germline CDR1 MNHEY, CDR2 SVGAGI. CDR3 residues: CASSNAGQGNIQYF. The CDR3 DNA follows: TGTGCCAGCAGTAACGCGGGACAGGGGAACATTCAGTACTTC.

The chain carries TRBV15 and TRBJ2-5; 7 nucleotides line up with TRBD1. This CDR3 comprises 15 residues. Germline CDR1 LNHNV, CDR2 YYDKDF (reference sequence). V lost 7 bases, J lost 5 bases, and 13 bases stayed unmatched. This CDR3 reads CATNWDSKYPETQYF. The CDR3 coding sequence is TGTGCCACCAACTGGGACAGTAAATATCCGGAGACCCAGTACTTC.

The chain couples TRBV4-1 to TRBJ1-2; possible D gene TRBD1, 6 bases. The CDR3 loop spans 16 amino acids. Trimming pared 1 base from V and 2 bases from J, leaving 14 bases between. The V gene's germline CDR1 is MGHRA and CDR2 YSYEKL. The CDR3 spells CASSQGGQGQNYGYTF. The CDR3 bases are TGCGCCAGCAGCCAAGGGGGGCAGGGGCAGAACTATGGCTACACCTTC.

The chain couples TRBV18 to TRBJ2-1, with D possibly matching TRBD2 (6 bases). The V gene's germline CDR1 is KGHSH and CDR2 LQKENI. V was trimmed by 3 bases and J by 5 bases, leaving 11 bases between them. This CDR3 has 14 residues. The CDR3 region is CASSPSGSHNEQFF. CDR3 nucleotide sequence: TGTGCCAGCTCACCCTCCGGGAGCCACAATGAGCAGTTCTTC.

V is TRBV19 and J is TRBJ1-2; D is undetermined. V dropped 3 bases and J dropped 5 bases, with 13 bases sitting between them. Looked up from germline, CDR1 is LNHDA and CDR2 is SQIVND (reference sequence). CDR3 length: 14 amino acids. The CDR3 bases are TGTGCCAGTAGTATCTGGAGGCACCCATATGGCTACACCTTC. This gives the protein CASSIWRHPYGYTF.

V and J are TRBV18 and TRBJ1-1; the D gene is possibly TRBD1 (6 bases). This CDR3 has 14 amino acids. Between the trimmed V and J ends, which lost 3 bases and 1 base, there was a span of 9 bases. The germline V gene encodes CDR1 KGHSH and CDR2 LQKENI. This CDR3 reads CASSPGGRNTEAFF. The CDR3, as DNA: TGTGCCAGCTCACCCGGGGGGCGGAACACTGAAGCTTTCTTT.

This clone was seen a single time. CDR3 sequence: CASSLDRGTDTQYF. In nucleotides, the CDR3 is TGTGCCAGCAGCTTAGACAGAGGCACAGATACGCAGTATTTT. The gene calls are TRBV7-3 and TRBJ2-3, with D possibly matching TRBD1 (5 bases). V lost 2 bases, J lost 1 base, and 7 bases lay in between. The CDR3 is made up of 14 amino acids. Looked up from germline, CDR1 is SGHTA and CDR2 is FQGTGA.

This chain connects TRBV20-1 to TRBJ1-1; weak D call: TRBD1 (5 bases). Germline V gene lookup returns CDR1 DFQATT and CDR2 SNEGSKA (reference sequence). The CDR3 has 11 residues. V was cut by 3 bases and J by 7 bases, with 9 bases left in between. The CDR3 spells CSARTELEAFF. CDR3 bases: TGCAGTGCTAGGACAGAACTTGAAGCTTTCTTT.

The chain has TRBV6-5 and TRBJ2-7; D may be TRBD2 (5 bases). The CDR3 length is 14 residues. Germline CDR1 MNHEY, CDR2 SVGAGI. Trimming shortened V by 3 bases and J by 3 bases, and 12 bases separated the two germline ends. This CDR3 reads CASSYASGLYEQYF. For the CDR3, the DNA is TGTGCCAGCAGTTATGCGTCAGGACTCTACGAGCAGTACTTC.

This chain's CDR3 is CSVGVSNAEAFF. CDR3 nucleotide sequence: TGCAGCGTGGGAGTTTCTAACGCTGAAGCTTTCTTT. This chain links TRBV29-1 with TRBJ1-1; D gene ambiguous. V lost 6 bases and J 6 bases, leaving 14 bases between the germline ends. This CDR3 comprises 12 residues. Germline V gene lookup returns CDR1 SQVTM and CDR2 ANQGSEA.

CDR3 in DNA: TGCGCCAGCAAGACAGGGGGCACTGAAGCTTTCTTT. Amino acid sequence: CASKTGGTEAFF. V gene TRBV10-2 combines with J gene TRBJ1-1, with 9 bases matching TRBD1. The CDR3 covers 12 residues. CDR1 and CDR2 from the germline V gene are WSHSY and SAAADI. V lost 7 bases and J lost 4; bases outside the gene matches: 1.

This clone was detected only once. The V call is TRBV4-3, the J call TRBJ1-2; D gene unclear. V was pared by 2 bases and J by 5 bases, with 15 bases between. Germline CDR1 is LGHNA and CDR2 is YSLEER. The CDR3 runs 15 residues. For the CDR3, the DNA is TGCGCCAGCAGCCAATCCGTGGCGGGATCGTATGGCTACACCTTC. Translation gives CASSQSVAGSYGYTF.

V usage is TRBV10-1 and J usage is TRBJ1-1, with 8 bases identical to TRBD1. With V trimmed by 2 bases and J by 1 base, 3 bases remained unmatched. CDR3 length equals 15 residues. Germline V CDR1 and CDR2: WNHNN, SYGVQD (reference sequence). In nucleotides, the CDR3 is TGCGCCAGCAGTGAGGACAGGGGAAAGAACACTGAAGCTTTCTTT. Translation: CASSEDRGKNTEAFF.